The rows below give T cell receptor beta chains drawn from one sample of a study of radiation and T cells in renal cell carcinoma. Profiling relied on immunoSEQ multiplex PCR, and the TCRdb table lists in-frame clones only, not all of them. The sample consists of some 150,000 clones, approximately 91% of them appearing once. This sample comprised blood, obtained from a patient whose treatment included radiotherapy and nephrectomy. Receptors were obtained from a woman aged 45-60 years with renal cell carcinoma. CDR3s include the opening cysteine and the closing phenylalanine or tryptophan. Fields, in order: D gene, V gene, clone size, J gene, CDR3 DNA, CDR3 protein. A D gene is named only where the DNA matches it firmly. Some rows have no size entry. The others give once, few or many, or a class for an expanded clone.

d_gene: TRBD2; v_gene: TRBV6-5; abundance: -; j_gene: TRBJ2-1; CDR3nt: TGTGCCAGCAGTCATCTAGCGGGGGAATGGAATGAGCAGTTCTTC; CDR3aa: CASSHLAGEWNEQFF
d_gene: TRBD1; v_gene: TRBV5-5; abundance: -; j_gene: TRBJ2-3; CDR3nt: TGTGCCAGCAGCTTGTTTTTACCAGGGGGCTTTTCCGATACGCAGTATTTT; CDR3aa: CASSLFLPGGFSDTQYF
d_gene: TRBD2; v_gene: TRBV5-1; abundance: -; j_gene: TRBJ2-4; CDR3nt: TGCGCCAGCAGCTTTACCCCTAGCGGGGGAGCCGACAACCTAAACATTCAGTACTTC; CDR3aa: CASSFTPSGGADNLNIQYF
d_gene: -; v_gene: TRBV6-5; abundance: once; j_gene: TRBJ1-1; CDR3nt: TGTGCCAGCAGTCCATCTGGGGGCGTGGGCACTGAAGCTTTCTTT; CDR3aa: CASSPSGGVGTEAFF
d_gene: -; v_gene: TRBV5-1; abundance: -; j_gene: TRBJ1-6; CDR3nt: TGCGCCAGCAGCTTGGAGGCAGGGAGGGATTCACCCCTCCACTTT; CDR3aa: CASSLEAGRDSPLHF
d_gene: TRBD2; v_gene: TRBV5-6; abundance: -; j_gene: TRBJ2-5; CDR3nt: TGTGCCAGCAGCCCCGGACTAGCGAGACAAGAGACCCAGTACTTC; CDR3aa: CASSPGLARQETQYF
d_gene: TRBD2; v_gene: TRBV5-1; abundance: -; j_gene: TRBJ2-2; CDR3nt: TGCGCCAGCAGCCAAAGCGGGGGGCAGGGCACCGGGGAGCTGTTTTTT; CDR3aa: CASSQSGGQGTGELFF
d_gene: -; v_gene: TRBV11-2; abundance: -; j_gene: TRBJ2-2; CDR3nt: TGTGCCAGCAGCCCCGTCGGGACGGCTACCGGGGAGCTGTTTTTT; CDR3aa: CASSPVGTATGELFF
d_gene: -; v_gene: TRBV11-3; abundance: -; j_gene: TRBJ2-7; CDR3nt: TGTGCCAGCAGCTTAGGTGGGCCCTACGAGCAGTACTTC; CDR3aa: CASSLGGPYEQYF
d_gene: -; v_gene: TRBV7-3; abundance: -; j_gene: TRBJ2-7; CDR3nt: TGTGCCAGCAGCTTAACCGGGGCCAGGGGTCACGAGCAGTACTTC; CDR3aa: CASSLTGARGHEQYF
d_gene: TRBD2; v_gene: TRBV9; abundance: -; j_gene: TRBJ2-5; CDR3nt: TGTGCCAGCAGCGTAGATGGGACTAGAGGAGAGACCCAGTACTTC; CDR3aa: CASSVDGTRGETQYF
d_gene: TRBD1; v_gene: TRBV14; abundance: once; j_gene: TRBJ2-7; CDR3nt: TGTGCCAGCAGCCAAGATTTCCGGACAGGGACCTCCTACGAGCAGTACTTC; CDR3aa: CASSQDFRTGTSYEQYF
d_gene: -; v_gene: TRBV5-4; abundance: -; j_gene: TRBJ2-5; CDR3nt: TGTGCCAGCAGCTCCTTCTCGGAGACCCAGTACTTC; CDR3aa: CASSSFSETQYF
d_gene: -; v_gene: TRBV19; abundance: -; j_gene: TRBJ1-4; CDR3nt: TGTGCCAGTAGTACCATGGGGACCATTAATGAAAAACTGTTTTTT; CDR3aa: CASSTMGTINEKLFF
d_gene: TRBD2; v_gene: TRBV10-2; abundance: -; j_gene: TRBJ2-1; CDR3nt: TGCGCCAGCAGTGAGTCTCGCGGCGGGGGGAGCTCCTACAATGAGCAGTTCTTC; CDR3aa: CASSESRGGGSSYNEQFF
d_gene: TRBD1; v_gene: TRBV6-5; abundance: -; j_gene: TRBJ1-3; CDR3nt: TGTGCCAGCAGGGACAGGGGTGGTCCTGGAAACACCATATATTTT; CDR3aa: CASRDRGGPGNTIYF
d_gene: TRBD1; v_gene: TRBV10-3; abundance: -; j_gene: TRBJ1-1; CDR3nt: TGTGCCATCAGTGAGTCCAGGGGGCAGGGGGCATCTGAAGCTTTCTTT; CDR3aa: CAISESRGQGASEAFF
d_gene: -; v_gene: TRBV10-3; abundance: -; j_gene: TRBJ2-7; CDR3nt: TGTGCCATCAGCCGGGGCGGTGAAACCTACGAGCAGTACTTC; CDR3aa: CAISRGGETYEQYF